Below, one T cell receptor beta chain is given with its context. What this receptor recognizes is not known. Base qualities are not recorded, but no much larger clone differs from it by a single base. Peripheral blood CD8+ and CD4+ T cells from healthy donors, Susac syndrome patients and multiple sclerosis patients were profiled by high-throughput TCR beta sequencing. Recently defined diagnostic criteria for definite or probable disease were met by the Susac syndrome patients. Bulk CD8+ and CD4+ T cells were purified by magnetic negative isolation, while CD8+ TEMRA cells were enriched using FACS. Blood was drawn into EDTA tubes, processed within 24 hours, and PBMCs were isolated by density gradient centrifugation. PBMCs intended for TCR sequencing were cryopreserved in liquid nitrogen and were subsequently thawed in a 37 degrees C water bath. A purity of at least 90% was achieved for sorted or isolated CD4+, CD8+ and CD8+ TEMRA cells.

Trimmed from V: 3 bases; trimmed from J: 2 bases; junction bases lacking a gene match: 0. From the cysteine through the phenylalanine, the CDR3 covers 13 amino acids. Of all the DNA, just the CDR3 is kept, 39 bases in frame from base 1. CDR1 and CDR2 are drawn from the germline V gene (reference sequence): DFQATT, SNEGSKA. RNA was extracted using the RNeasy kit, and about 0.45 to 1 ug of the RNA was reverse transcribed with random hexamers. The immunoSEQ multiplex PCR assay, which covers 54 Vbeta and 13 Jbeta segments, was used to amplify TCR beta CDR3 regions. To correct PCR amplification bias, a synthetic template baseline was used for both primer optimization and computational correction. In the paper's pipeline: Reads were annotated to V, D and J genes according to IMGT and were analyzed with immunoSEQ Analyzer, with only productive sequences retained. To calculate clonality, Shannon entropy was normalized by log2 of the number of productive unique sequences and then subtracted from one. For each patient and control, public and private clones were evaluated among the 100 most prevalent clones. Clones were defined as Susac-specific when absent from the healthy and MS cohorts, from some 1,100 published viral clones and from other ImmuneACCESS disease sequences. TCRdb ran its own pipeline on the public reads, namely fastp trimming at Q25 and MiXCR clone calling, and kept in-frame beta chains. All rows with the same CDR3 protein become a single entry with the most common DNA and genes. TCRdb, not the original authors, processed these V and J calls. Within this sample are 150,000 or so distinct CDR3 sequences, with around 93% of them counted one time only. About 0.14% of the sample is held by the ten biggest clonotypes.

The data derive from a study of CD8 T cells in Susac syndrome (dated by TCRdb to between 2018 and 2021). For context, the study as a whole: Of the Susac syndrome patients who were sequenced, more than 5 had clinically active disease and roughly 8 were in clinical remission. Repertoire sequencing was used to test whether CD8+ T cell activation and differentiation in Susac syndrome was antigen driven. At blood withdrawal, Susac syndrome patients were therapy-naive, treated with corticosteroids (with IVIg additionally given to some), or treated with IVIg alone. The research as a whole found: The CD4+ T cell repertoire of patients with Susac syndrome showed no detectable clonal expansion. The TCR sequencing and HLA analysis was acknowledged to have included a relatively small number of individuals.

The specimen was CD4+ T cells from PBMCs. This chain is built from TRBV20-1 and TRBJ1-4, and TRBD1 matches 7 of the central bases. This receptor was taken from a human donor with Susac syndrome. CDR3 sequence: CSARTGTNEKLFF. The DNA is TGCAGTGCTAGGACAGGGACTAATGAAAAACTGTTTTTT.